Listed here is a single T cell receptor beta chain. The data were taken from a study of shared T cell receptors in the human thymus. This CDR3 contains 17 residues. Germline CDR1 and CDR2: SGHDN and FVKESK. Trimming removed 6 bases at V and 4 bases at J, with 25 bases between. Measured with immunoSEQ multiplex PCR; TCRdb has only the in-frame clones, and not every one. The data show roughly 560,000 clones, with 70% to 80% seen just once and about 0.013% held by the top ten. Another study also made use of these data, one on human thymus T cells.

The rearrangement links TRBV14 to TRBJ2-7; no definite D call. Sample: thymocytes. The clonotype originates from a boy under three years old with a congenital heart defect. DNA of the CDR3: TGTGCCAGCAGTAAGTTTCGGTCCCCCCCCAGGCTGTACGAGCAGTACTTC. It encodes CASSKFRSPPRLYEQYF.